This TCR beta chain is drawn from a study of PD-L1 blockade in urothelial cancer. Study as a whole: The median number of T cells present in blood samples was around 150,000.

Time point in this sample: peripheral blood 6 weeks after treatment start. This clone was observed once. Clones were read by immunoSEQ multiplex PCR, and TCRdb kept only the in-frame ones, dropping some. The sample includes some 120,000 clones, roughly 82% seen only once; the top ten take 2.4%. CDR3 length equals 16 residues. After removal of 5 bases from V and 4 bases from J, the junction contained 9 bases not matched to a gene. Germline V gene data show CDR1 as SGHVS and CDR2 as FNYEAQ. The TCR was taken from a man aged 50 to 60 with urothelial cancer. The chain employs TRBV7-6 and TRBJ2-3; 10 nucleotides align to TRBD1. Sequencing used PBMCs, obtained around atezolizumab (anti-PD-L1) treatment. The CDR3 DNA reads TGTGCCAGCAGCCACCCGAGGACAGGGGGGGCAGATACGCAGTATTTT. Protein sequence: CASSHPRTGGADTQYF.